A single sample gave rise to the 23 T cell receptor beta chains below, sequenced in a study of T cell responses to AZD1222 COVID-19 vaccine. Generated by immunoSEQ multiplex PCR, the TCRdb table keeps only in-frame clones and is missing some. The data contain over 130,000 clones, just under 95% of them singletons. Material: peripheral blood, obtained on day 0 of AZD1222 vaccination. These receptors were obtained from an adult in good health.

CDR3: CASSYGETQYF. The CDR3 nucleotides are TGTGCCAGCAGTTATGGGGAGACCCAGTACTTC. The rearrangement links TRBV6-2 or TRBV6-3 to TRBJ2-5; no clear D. V gave up 3 bases and J gave up 5 bases, with 4 bases separating them. CDR1 MNHEY and CDR2 SVGEGT come from the germline V gene. This CDR3 region has 11 residues.

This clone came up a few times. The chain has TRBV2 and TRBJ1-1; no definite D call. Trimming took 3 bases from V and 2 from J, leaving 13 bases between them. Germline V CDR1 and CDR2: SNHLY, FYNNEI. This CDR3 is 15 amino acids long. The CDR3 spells CASSDPREQNTEAFF. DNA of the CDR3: TGTGCCAGCAGTGACCCCCGGGAACAAAACACTGAAGCTTTCTTT.

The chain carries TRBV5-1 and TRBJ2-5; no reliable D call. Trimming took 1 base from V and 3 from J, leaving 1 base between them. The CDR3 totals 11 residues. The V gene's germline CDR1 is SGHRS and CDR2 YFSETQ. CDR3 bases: TGCGCCAGCAGCTTGAAAGAGACCCAGTACTTC. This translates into CASSLKETQYF.

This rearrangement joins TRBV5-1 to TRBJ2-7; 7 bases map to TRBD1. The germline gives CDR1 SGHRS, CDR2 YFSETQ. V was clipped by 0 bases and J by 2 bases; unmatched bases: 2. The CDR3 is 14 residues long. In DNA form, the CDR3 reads TGCGCCAGCAGCTTGGCAGGGACAGCCTACGAGCAGTACTTC. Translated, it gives CASSLAGTAYEQYF.

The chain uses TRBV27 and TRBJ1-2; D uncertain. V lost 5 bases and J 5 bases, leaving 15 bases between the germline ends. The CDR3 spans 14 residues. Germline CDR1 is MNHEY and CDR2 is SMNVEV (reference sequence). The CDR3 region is CASSAYSGNYGYTF. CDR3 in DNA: TGTGCCAGCAGTGCCTACTCCGGGAATTATGGCTACACCTTC.

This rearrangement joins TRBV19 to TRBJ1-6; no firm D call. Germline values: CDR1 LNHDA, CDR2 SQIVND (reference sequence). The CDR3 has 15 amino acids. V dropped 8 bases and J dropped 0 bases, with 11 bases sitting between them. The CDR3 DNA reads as TGTGCCAGTTCTGCGGCCATCTCCTATAATTCACCCCTCCACTTT. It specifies CASSAAISYNSPLHF. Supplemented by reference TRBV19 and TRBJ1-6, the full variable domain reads DGGITQSPKYLFRKEGQNVTLSCEQNLNHDAMYWYRQDPGQGLRLIYYSQIVNDFQKGDIAEGYSVSREKKESFPLTVTSAQKNPTAFYLCASSAAISYNSPLHFGNGTRLTVT.

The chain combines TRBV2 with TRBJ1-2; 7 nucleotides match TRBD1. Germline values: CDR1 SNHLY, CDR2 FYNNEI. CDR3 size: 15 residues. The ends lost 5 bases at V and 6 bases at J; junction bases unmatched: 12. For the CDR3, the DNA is TGTGCCAGCAGTCAACAACCGACAGGGTGGGATGGCTACACCTTC. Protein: CASSQQPTGWDGYTF.

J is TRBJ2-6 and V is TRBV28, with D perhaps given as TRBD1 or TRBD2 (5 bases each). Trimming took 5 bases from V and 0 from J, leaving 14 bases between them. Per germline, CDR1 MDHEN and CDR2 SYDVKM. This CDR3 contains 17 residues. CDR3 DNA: TGTGCCAGCAGTCCCGGATGGGGGACCTCTGGGGCCAACGTCCTGACTTTC. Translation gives CASSPGWGTSGANVLTF.

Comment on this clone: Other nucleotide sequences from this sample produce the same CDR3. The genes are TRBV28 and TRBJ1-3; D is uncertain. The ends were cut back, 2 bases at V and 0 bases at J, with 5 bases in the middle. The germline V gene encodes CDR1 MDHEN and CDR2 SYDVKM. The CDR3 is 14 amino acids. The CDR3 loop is CASSLGRSGNTIYF. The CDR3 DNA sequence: TGTGCCAGCAGTTTAGGTCGCTCTGGAAACACCATATATTTT.

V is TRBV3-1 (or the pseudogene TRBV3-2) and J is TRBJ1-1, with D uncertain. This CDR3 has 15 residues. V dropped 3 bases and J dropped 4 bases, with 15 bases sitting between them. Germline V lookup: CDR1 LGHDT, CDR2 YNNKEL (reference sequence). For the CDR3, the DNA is TGTGCCAGCAGCCACCCGTCAGGTGGGAGCACTGAAGCTTTCTTT. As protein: CASSHPSGGSTEAFF.

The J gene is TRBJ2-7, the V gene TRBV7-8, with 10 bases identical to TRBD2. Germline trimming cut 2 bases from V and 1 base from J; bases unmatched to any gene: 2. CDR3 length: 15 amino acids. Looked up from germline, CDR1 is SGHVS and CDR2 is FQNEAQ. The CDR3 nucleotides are TGTGCCAGCAGCTTAATACTAGCGGGATCCTACGAGCAGTACTTC. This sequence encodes CASSLILAGSYEQYF.

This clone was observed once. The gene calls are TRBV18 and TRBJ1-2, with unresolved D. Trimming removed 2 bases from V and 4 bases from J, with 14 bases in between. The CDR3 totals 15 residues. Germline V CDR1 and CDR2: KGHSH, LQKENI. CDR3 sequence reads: CASSPREDPVYGYTF. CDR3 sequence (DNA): TGTGCCAGCTCACCAAGGGAGGATCCAGTCTATGGCTACACCTTC. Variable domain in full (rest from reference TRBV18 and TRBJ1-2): NAGVMQNPRHLVRRRGQEARLRCSPMKGHSHVYWYRQLPEEGLKFMVYLQKENIIDESGMPKERFSAEFPKEGPSILRIQQVVRGDSAAYFCASSPREDPVYGYTFGSGTRLTVV.

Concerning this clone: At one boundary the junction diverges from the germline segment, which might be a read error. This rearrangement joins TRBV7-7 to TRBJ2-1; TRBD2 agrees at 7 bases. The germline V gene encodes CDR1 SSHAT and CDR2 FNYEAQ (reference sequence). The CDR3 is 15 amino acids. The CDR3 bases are TGTGCTAGCAGCCCTATGTCGGGGGGCTACAATGAGCAGTTCTTC. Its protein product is CASSPMSGGYNEQFF.

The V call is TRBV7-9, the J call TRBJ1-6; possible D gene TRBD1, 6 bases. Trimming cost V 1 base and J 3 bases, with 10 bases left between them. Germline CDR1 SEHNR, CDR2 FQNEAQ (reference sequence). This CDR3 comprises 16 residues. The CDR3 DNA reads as TGTGCCAGCAGCTTAGGGGCAGGGGACTATAATTCACCCCTCCACTTT. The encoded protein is CASSLGAGDYNSPLHF.

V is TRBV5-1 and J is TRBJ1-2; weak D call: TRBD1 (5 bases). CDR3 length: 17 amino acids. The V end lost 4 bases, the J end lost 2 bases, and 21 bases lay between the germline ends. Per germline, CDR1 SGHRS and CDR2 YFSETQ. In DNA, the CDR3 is TGCGCCAGCAGCGTACTCGGGGGATCAGGACTAAACTATGGCTACACCTTC. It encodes CASSVLGGSGLNYGYTF. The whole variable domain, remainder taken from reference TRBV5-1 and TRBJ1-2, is KAGVTQTPRYLIKTRGQQVTLSCSPISGHRSVSWYQQTPGQGLQFLFEYFSETQRNKGNFPGRFSGRQFSNSRSEMNVSTLELGDSALYLCASSVLGGSGLNYGYTFGSGTRLTVV.

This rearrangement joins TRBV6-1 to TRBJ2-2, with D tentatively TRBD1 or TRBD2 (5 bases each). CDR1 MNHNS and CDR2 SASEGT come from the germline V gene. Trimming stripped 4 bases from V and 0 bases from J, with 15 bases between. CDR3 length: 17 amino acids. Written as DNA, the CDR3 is TGTGCCAGCAGTGTAACTTCGGTGGGGGCGAACACCGGGGAGCTGTTTTTT. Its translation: CASSVTSVGANTGELFF.

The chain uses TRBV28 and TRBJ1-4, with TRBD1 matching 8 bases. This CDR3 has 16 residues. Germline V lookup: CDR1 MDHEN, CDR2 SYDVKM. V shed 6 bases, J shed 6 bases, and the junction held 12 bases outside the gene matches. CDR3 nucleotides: TGTGCCAGCAGCCAAAATCTAGGACAGGGAGATGAAAAACTGTTTTTT. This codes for CASSQNLGQGDEKLFF.

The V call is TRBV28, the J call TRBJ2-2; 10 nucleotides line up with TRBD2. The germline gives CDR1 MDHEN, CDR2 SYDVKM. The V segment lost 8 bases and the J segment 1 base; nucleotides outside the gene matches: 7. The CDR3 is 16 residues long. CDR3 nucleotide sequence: TGTGCCAGCTCTGGAGTAGCGGGAGGGAACACCGGGGAGCTGTTTTTT. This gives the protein CASSGVAGGNTGELFF.

CDR3 nucleotides: TGCGCCAGCAGCCAAGCCGGGACAGCCGACTCTGGAAACACCATATATTTT. Protein: CASSQAGTADSGNTIYF. The J gene is TRBJ1-3, the V gene TRBV4-1; 7 nucleotides match TRBD1. Germline V gene sequence: CDR1 MGHRA, CDR2 YSYEKL. V shed 1 base, J shed 0 bases, and the junction held 6 bases outside the gene matches. This CDR3 is built from 17 residues.

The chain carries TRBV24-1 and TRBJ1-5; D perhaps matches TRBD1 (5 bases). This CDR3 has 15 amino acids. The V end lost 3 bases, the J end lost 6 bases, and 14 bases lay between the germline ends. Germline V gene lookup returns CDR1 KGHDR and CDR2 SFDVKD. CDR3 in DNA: TGTGCCACCAGTGATCCCGGACACCCGGGTCAGCCCCAGCATTTT. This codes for CATSDPGHPGQPQHF.

CDR3 DNA sequence: TGCGCCAGCAGCAAACTTGAGGGAGCGGGGTACAATGAGCAGTTCTTC. Its translation: CASSKLEGAGYNEQFF. The V call is TRBV5-1, the J call TRBJ2-1; 7 bases fit TRBD2. Unmatched junction bases numbered 11, after V lost 4 bases and J lost 4 bases. The CDR3 is made up of 16 amino acids. CDR1 SGHRS and CDR2 YFSETQ come from the germline V gene.

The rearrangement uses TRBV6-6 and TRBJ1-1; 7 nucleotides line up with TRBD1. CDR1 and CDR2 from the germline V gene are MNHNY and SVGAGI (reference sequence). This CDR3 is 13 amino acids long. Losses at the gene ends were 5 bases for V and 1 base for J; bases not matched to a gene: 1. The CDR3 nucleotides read TGTGCCAGCAGTCAGGGGGGGAACACTGAAGCTTTCTTT. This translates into CASSQGGNTEAFF.

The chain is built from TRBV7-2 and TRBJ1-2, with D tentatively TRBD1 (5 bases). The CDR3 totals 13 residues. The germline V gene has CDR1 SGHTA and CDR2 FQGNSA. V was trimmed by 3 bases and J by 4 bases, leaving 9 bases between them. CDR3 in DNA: TGTGCCAGCAGCTTTAAGGGGAGCTATGGCTACACCTTC. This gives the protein CASSFKGSYGYTF.